This TCR beta chain was captured by sequencing in a study of beta chain features in type 1 diabetes. Study-level points and caveats: Patients with Type 1 diabetes showed moderately but significantly shorter TCRB CDR3s in all four CD4+ subsets.

Each of the sorted populations had a purity greater than 95%. Trimming stripped 4 bases from V and 1 base from J, with 17 bases between. From germline, CDR1 is GTSNPN and CDR2 SVGIG (reference sequence). The CDR3 covers 15 residues. For this clone: Its specificity is not known.

Since all of the isolated RNA was reverse transcribed, expressed TCRB transcripts were what got sequenced. Sequenced naive, central memory and regulatory T cell samples produced an average of approximately 3.8 million reads. Assay used: immunoSEQ multiplex PCR; TCRdb lists only in-frame clones, some missing. The top ten hold less than 0.02% of the sample, which has around 280,000 clones, 15% seen once. This receptor was taken from a man in his late teens or twenties with type 1 diabetes. Sample: naive CD4+ T cells from blood. The chain links TRBV30 to TRBJ2-7; weak D call: TRBD2 (7 bases). CDR3 sequence: CAWTTGGTLSYEQYF. The CDR3 region has the DNA TGTGCCTGGACCACCGGGGGGACACTTTCCTACGAGCAGTACTTC.